This TCR beta chain is from a study of identical twins. One entry per CDR3 protein results from TCRdb running MiXCR on the 5' RACE reads. The table records hundreds of thousands of distinct CDR3 sequences, more than 12% of them present only once. The table lists this clonotype with a few counts. Sequenced: memory (CD45RO+) T cells sorted from blood. The TCR sequence derives from a woman between 18 and 29 years old in good health.

CDR3 residues: CAIPSSGAGEVETQYF. The CDR3 DNA follows: TGTGCCATCCCCTCCTCCGGAGCGGGGGAGGTGGAGACCCAGTACTTC. This chain connects TRBV2 to TRBJ2-5, with TRBD2 matching over 8 bases. Germline CDR1 reads SNHLY; CDR2 reads FYNNEI. The CDR3 loop spans 16 amino acids. The V gene end was trimmed by 10 bases and the J gene end by 5 bases; junction bases not matched to a gene: 18.